This T cell receptor (beta chain) was identified in a study of tumor and adjacent non-tumor tissue in lung cancer. For the study at large: The cohort had approximately 12 adenocarcinoma, a couple of squamous cell and 1 small cell patients. Samples averaged roughly 4.3 million productive TCRbeta reads each.

Per germline, CDR1 MNHEY and CDR2 SVGAGI. Trimming took 6 bases from V and 7 from J; bases not matched to a gene: 8. CDR3 size: 16 residues. Study-wide results and caveats: Top 100 clones took a larger repertoire share in normal lung.

TCRbeta libraries were built with three rounds of nested PCR, modified from ARM-PCR. TCRdb re-derived calls from the multiplex PCR reads in MiXCR, one entry per CDR3 protein. The sample holds about 43,000 distinct CDR3 sequences, 60% seen once. Of note for this clonotype: Antigen unknown. This may be a read error: a much more frequent sequence differs by one nucleotide. Given the absence of the conserved phenylalanine or tryptophan at the CDR3 end, a read error is likely.

No cell sorting was done before RNA was extracted from the tissue. More than 3 cm separated this lung sample from the edge of the tumor. The sample comprised distant non-tumor lung tissue. The source of this sequence is a man aged 45-65 years with non-small cell lung cancer. V gene TRBV6-5 combines with J gene TRBJ2-4; 14 nucleotides line up with TRBD2. CDR3 in amino acids: CASSPRLAGGGNIQYL. In DNA form, the CDR3 reads TGTGCCAGCAGCCCCCGACTAGCGGGGGGGGGGAACATTCAGTACCTC.